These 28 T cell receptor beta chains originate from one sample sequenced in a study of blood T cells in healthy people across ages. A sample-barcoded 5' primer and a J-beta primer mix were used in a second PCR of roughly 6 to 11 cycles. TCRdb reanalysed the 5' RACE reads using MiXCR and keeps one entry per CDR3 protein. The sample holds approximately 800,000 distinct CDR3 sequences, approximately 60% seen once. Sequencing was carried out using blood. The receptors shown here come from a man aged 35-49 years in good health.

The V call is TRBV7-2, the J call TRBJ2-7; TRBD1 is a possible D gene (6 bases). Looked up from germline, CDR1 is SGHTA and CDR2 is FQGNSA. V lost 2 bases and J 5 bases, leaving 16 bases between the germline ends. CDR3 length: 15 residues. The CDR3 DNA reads TGTGCCAGCAGCTTAACTCCGGACAGCGCCCACGAGCAGTACTTC. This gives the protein CASSLTPDSAHEQYF. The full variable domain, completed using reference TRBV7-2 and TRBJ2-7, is GAGVSQSPSNKVTEKGKDVELRCDPISGHTALYWYRQSLGQGLEFLIYFQGNSAPDKSGLPSDRFSAERTGGSVSTLTIQRTQQEDSAVYLCASSLTPDSAHEQYFGPGTRLTVT.

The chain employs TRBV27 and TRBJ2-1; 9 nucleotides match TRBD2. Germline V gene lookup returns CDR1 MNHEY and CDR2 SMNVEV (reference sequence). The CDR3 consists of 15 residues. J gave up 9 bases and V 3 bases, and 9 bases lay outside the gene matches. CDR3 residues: CASSLGLAGGSEQFF. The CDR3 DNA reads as TGTGCCAGCAGTTTGGGATTGGCGGGAGGGAGTGAGCAGTTCTTC.

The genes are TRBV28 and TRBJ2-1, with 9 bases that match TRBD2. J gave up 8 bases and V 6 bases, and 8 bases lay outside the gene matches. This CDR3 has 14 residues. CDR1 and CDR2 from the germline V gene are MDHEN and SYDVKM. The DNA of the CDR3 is TGTGCCAGCAGCACCGGGACTAGCACCTATGAGCAGTTCTTC. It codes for CASSTGTSTYEQFF.

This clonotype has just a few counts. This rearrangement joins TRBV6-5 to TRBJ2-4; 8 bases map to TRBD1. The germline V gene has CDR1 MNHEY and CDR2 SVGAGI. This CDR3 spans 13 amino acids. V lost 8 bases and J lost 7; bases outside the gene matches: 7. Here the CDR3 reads CASGQGLLNIQYF. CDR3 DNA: TGTGCCAGCGGACAGGGTCTTCTCAACATTCAGTACTTC.

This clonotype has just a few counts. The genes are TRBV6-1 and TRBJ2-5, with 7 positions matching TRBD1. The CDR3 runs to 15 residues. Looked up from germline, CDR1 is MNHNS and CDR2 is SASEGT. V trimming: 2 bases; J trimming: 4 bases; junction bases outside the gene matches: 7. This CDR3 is CASSETTGVGETQYF. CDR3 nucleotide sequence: TGTGCCAGCAGTGAAACCACAGGGGTTGGAGAGACCCAGTACTTC.

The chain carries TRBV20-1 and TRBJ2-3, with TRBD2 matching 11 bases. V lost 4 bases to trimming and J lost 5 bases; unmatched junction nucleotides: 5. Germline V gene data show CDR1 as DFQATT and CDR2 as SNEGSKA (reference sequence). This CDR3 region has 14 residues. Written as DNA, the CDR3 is TGCAGTGCTACCCTAGCGGGAGGCGGAGATACGCAGTATTTT. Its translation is CSATLAGGGDTQYF.

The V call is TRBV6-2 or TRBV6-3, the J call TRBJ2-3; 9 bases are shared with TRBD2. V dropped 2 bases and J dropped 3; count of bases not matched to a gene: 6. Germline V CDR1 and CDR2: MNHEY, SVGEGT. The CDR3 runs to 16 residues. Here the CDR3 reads CASSYPPTSGTDTQYF. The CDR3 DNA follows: TGTGCCAGCAGTTACCCACCGACTAGCGGAACAGATACGCAGTATTTT.

The CDR3 DNA sequence: TGTGCCAGCAGTTTTCACGGGACAGGGGGCTTGAACACTGAAGCTTTCTTT. This sequence encodes CASSFHGTGGLNTEAFF. The rearrangement joins TRBV28 to TRBJ1-1; 12 nucleotides match TRBD1. Germline V gene data show CDR1 as MDHEN and CDR2 as SYDVKM. This CDR3 has 17 residues. V shed 3 bases, J shed 0 bases, and the junction held 5 bases outside the gene matches.

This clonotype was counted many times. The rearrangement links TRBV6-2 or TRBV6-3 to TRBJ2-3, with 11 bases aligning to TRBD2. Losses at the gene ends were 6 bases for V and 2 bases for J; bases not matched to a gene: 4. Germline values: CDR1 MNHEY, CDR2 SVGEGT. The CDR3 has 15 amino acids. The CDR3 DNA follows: TGTGCCAGCAGCCCGGGACTAGCGGACACAGATACGCAGTATTTT. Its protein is CASSPGLADTDTQYF.

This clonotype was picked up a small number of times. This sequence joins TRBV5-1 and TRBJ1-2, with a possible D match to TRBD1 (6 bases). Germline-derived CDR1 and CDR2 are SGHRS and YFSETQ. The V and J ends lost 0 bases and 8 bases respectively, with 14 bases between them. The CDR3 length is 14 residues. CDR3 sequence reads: CASSLDGGPGGYTF. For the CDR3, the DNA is TGCGCCAGCAGCTTGGATGGGGGCCCGGGGGGCTACACCTTC.

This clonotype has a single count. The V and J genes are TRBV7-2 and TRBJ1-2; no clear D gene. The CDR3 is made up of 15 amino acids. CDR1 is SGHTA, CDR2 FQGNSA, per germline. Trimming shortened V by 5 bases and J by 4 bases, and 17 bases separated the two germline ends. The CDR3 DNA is TGTGCCAGCAGCCAGAACACGTTTGTCGGCTATGGCTACACCTTC. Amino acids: CASSQNTFVGYGYTF.

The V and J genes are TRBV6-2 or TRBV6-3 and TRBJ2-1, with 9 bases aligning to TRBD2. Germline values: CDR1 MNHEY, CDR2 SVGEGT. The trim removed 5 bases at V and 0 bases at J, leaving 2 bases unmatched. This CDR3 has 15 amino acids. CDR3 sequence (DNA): TGTGCCAGCAGTATTAGCGGGAGCTCCTACAATGAGCAGTTCTTC. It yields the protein CASSISGSSYNEQFF.

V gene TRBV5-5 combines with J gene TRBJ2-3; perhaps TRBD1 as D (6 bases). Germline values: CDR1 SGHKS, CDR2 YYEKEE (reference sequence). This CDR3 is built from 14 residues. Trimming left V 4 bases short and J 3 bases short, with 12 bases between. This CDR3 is CASSAQGRTDTQYF. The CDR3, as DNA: TGTGCCAGCAGCGCCCAGGGGCGGACAGATACGCAGTATTTT.

This CDR3 reads CAISPARNEQFF. CDR3 sequence (DNA): TGTGCCATCAGTCCCGCGCGCAATGAGCAGTTCTTC. The rearrangement uses TRBV10-3 and TRBJ2-1; no reliable D call. Looked up from germline, CDR1 is ENHRY and CDR2 is SYGVKD. Deletions cut 5 bases from V and 6 bases from J, with 8 bases between. This CDR3 has 12 residues.

The CDR3 bases are TGTGCCAGCAGCACCCGCGAACTCGACTACAAGCAGTACTTC. Encoded protein: CASSTRELDYKQYF. The chain links TRBV7-2 to TRBJ2-4; a weak D match, TRBD2 (5 bases). This CDR3 contains 14 residues. Germline loops: CDR1 SGHTA, CDR2 FQGNSA. Trimming removed 5 bases from V and 13 bases from J, with 21 bases in between. The full variable domain, in which reference TRBV7-2 and TRBJ2-4 provide the parts outside the CDR3, is GAGVSQSPSNKVTEKGKDVELRCDPISGHTALYWYRQSLGQGLEFLIYFQGNSAPDKSGLPSDRFSAERTGGSVSTLTIQRTQQEDSAVYLCASSTRELDYKQYFGAGTRLSVL.

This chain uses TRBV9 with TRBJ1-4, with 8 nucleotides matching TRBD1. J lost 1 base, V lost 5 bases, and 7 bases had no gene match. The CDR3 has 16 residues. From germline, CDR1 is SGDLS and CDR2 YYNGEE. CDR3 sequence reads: CASRSTGGLTNEKLFF. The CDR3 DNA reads TGTGCCAGCAGATCAACAGGGGGGCTAACTAATGAAAAACTGTTTTTT. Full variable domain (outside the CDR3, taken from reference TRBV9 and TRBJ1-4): DSGVTQTPKHLITATGQRVTLRCSPRSGDLSVYWYQQSLDQGLQFLIQYYNGEERAKGNILERFSAQQFPDLHSELNLSSLELGDSALYFCASRSTGGLTNEKLFFGSGTQLSVL.

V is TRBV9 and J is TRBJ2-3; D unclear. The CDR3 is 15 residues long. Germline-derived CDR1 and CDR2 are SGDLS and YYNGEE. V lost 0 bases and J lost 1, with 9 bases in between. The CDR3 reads CASSVGQIRTDTQYF. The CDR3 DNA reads TGTGCCAGCAGCGTAGGGCAGATACGCACAGATACGCAGTATTTT.

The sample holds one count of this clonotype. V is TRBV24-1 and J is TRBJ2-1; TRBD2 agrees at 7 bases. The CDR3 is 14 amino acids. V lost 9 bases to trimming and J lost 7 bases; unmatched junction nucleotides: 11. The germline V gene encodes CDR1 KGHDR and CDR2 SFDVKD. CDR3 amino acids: CATRRQGGLNEQFF. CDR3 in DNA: TGTGCCACCCGACGGCAGGGAGGGCTTAATGAGCAGTTCTTC.

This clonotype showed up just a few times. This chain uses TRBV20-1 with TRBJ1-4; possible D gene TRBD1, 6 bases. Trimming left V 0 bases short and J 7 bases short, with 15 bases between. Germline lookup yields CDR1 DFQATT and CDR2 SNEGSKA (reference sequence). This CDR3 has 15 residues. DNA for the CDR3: TGCAGTGCTAGAGAGATGGGGAAAGGGGGTGAAAAACTGTTTTTT. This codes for CSAREMGKGGEKLFF.

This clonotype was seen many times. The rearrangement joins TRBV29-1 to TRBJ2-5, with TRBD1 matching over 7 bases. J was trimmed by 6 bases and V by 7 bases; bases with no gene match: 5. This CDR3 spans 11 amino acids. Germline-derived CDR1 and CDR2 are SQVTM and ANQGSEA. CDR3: CSANRGQTQYF. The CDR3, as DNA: TGCAGCGCTAACAGGGGTCAGACCCAGTACTTC. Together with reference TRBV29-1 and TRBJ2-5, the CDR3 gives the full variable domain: SAVISQKPSRDICQRGTSLTIQCQVDSQVTMMFWYRQQPGQSLTLIATANQGSEATYESGFVIDKFPISRPNLTFSTLTVSNMSPEDSSIYLCSANRGQTQYFGPGTRLLVL.

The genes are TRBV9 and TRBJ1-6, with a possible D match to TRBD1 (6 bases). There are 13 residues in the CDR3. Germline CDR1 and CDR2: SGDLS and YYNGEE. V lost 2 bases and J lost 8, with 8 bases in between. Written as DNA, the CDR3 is TGTGCCAGCAGCGTTAACAGGGATTCACCCCTCCACTTT. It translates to CASSVNRDSPLHF.

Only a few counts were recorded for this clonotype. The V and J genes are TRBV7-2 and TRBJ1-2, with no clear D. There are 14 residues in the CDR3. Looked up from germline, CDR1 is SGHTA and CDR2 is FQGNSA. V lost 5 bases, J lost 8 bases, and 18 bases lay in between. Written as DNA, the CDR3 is TGTGCCAGCAGCCCGCCGACGGTCTATGACGGCTACACCTTC. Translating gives CASSPPTVYDGYTF.

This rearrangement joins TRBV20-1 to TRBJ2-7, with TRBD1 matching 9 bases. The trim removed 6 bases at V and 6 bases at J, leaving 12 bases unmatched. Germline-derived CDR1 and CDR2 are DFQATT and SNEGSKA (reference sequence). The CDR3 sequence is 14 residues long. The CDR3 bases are TGCAGTGCCCTAACCTACAGGGGGCCCGGCGAGCAGTACTTC. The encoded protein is CSALTYRGPGEQYF.

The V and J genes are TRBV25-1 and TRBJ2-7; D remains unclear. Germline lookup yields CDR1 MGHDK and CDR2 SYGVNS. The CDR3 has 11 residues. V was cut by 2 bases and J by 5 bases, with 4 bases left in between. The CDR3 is CASSEKNEQYF. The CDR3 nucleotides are TGTGCCAGCAGTGAAAAAAACGAGCAGTACTTC.

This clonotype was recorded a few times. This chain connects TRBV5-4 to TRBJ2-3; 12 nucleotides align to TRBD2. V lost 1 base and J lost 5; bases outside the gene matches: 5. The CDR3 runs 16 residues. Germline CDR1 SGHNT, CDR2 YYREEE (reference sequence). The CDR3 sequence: CASSLRLAGGRDTQYF. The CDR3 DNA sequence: TGTGCCAGCAGCTTGAGGCTAGCGGGAGGGCGAGATACGCAGTATTTT. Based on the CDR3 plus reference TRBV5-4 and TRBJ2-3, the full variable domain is ETGVTQSPTHLIKTRGQQVTLRCSSQSGHNTVSWYQQALGQGPQFIFQYYREEENGRGNFPPRFSGLQFPNYSSELNVNALELDDSALYLCASSLRLAGGRDTQYFGPGTRLTVL.

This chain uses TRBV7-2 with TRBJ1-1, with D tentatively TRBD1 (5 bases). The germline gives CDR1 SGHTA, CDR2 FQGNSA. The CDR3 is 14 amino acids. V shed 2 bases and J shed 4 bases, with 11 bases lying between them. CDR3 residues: CASSLIGQGTEAFF. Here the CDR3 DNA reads TGTGCCAGCAGCTTAATAGGGCAGGGCACTGAAGCTTTCTTT.

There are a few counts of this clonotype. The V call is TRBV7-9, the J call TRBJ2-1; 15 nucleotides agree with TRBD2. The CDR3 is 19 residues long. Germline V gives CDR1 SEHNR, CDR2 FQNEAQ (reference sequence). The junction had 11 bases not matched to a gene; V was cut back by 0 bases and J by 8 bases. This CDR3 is CASSLAPTRTSGRGYEQFF. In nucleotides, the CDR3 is TGTGCCAGCAGCTTAGCACCAACTCGGACTAGCGGGAGGGGTTATGAGCAGTTCTTC.

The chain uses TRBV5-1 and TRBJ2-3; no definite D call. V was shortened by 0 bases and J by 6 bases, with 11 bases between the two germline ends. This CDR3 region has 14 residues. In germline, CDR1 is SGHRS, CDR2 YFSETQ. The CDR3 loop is CASSLDWSSDTQYF. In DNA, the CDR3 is TGCGCCAGCAGCTTGGACTGGTCCAGCGATACGCAGTATTTT.